A single T cell receptor (beta chain) is shown here with its context. Antigen: not known. CDR1 is SGDLS and CDR2 is YYNGEE in the germline V gene. Trimming shortened V by 3 bases and J by 0 bases, and 9 bases separated the two germline ends. The CDR3 covers 14 residues. This entry belongs to a study of siplizumab effects on memory and regulatory T cells. Overall study findings and caveats: With siplizumab, mappable alloreactive CD4+ clones averaged approximately 69% Treg-derived, versus under 30% in controls. It seemed that naive T cells were more diverse than memory cells and were major contributors to the alloresponse. No naive or memory phenotype could be assigned to roughly 80-95% of proliferating clones.

Assays examined roughly 100,000 TCR templates per sample. Sequenced by immunoSEQ multiplex PCR; TCRdb stores in-frame clones only, minus some. The data contain about 100,000 clones, 91% of them seen just once; the ten biggest clones take up 2.6%. Sequences were obtained from CD4+ T cells sorted from blood. The chain has TRBV9 and TRBJ1-2; D ambiguous. This TCR came from a human donor in good health. Some clones in this sample may be carry-over from other donors' samples. The CDR3 sequence is CASSGIKTNYGYTF. The CDR3 nucleotides read TGTGCCAGCAGCGGAATTAAGACTAACTATGGCTACACCTTC.